The entry that follows covers one TCR beta chain sequence. As originally analysed: Nucleated cell counts were estimated from reference gene primer amplification. Data came from immunoSEQ multiplex PCR; TCRdb stores just in-frame clones and leaves some out. That table supplies the V and J calls and clone size; D and trimming were determined from the DNA. This table holds more than 150,000 clones, about four fifths found once. This specimen belongs to a study of blood T cell repertoires in COVID-19. Study-wide background: Some COVID-19 samples were acute and others convalescent; all came from the United States, Italy and Spain. The analysed material was cDNA or gDNA that came from T cells, B-cell-depleted T cells, or PBMCs.

Specimen: peripheral blood. The sequence derives from a human donor in a cohort sampled during active COVID-19.

The CDR3 protein is CASSPGQSSGEQYF. In nucleotides, the CDR3 is TGTGCCAGCTCACCCGGACAGTCCTCCGGCGAGCAGTACTTC. The chain links TRBV18 to TRBJ2-7, with D tentatively TRBD1 (6 bases). Trimming took 3 bases from V and 6 from J, leaving 15 bases between them. Germline CDR1 and CDR2: KGHSH and LQKENI. The CDR3 has 14 residues.